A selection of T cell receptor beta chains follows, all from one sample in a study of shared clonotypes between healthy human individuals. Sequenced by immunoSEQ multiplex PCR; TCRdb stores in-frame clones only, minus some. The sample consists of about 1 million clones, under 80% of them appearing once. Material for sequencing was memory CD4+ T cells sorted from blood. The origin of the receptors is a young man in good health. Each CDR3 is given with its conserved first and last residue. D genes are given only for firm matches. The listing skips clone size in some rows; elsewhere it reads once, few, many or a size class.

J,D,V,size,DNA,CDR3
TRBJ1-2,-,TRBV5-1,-,TGCGCCAGCAGCTTGGTGGTGGAGGGCTATGGCTACACCTTC,CASSLVVEGYGYTF
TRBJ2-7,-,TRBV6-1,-,TGTGCCAGCAGTGAGGCAACGAACTCCTACGAGCAGTACTTC,CASSEATNSYEQYF
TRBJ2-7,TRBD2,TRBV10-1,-,TGCGCCAGCAGTGAAAAAATAGCGGGAGGGTTCCCCCACGAGCAGTACTTC,CASSEKIAGGFPHEQYF
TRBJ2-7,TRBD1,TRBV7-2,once,TGTGCCAGCAGCCCAAAACGACAGGGGGCGCCGGCCTACGAGCAGTACTTC,CASSPKRQGAPAYEQYF
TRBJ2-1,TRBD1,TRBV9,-,TGTGCCAGCAGCCCGCGACAGGGGGGACTCTACGAGCAGTTCTTC,CASSPRQGGLYEQFF
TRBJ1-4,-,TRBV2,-,TGTGCCAGCCGGGGTAGTTGGTCCAACGAAAAACTGTTTTTT,CASRGSWSNEKLFF
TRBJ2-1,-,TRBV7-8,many,TGTGCCAGCAGCCCGCAAGGGCAGGGACATGAGCAGTTCTTC,CASSPQGQGHEQFF
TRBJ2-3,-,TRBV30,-,TGTGCCTGGACCCTCGCCCAGGACAGCACAGATACGCAGTATTTT,CAWTLAQDSTDTQYF
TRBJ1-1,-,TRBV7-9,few,TGTGCCAGCAGCTTAGCGCACGGGATAAGCACTGAAGCTTTCTTT,CASSLAHGISTEAFF
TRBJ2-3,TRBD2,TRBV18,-,TGTGCCAGCTCATCGTCGGGAGGGGATACGCAGTATTTT,CASSSSGGDTQYF
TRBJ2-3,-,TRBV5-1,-,TGCGCCAGCAGCTTGACTAGCACTTCCACAGATACGCAGTATTTT,CASSLTSTSTDTQYF
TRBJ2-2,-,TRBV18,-,TGTGCCAGCTCACGCCAGGGGACCGGGGAGCTGTTTTTT,CASSRQGTGELFF
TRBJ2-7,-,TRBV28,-,TGTGCCAGCAAGGGACCCCACGAGCAGTACTTC,CASKGPHEQYF
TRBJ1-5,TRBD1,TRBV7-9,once,TGTGCCAGCAGCTTAGCACAGGGGTCGGGCAATCAGCCCCAGCATTTT,CASSLAQGSGNQPQHF
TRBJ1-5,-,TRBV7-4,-,TGTGCCAGCAGCTTAGCGCAGGGTGCTCAGCCCCAGCATTTT,CASSLAQGAQPQHF
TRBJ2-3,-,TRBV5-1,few,TGCGCCAGCAGCTTGTCGCCAGGGACTTTCTCCACAGATACGCAGTATTTT,CASSLSPGTFSTDTQYF
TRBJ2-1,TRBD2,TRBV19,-,TGTGCCAGTAGTATATCTAGCGGGAGCTGGAATGAGCAGTTCTTC,CASSISSGSWNEQFF
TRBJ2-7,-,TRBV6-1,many,TGTGCCAGCAGTGACCGGACAGCCTCTTTCTACGAGCAGTACTTC,CASSDRTASFYEQYF
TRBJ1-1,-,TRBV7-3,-,TGTGCCAGCAGCTTATTTAGGCGGGGGGCGAGCACTGAAGCTTTCTTT,CASSLFRRGASTEAFF
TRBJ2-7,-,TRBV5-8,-,TGTGCCAGCACGGCAGGGGTCTACGAGCAGTACTTC,CASTAGVYEQYF
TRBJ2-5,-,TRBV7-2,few,TGTGCCAGCAGCTCCTCCGGGGCCCAAGAGACCCAGTACTTC,CASSSSGAQETQYF
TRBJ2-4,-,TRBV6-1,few,TGTGCCAGCAGTGATGGGACTTTCTCCTTAGCCAAAAACATTCAGTACTTC,CASSDGTFSLAKNIQYF
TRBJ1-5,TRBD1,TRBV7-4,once,TGTGCCAGCAGCCCTCGGACAGGGGGCCACAATCAGCCCCAGCATTTT,CASSPRTGGHNQPQHF
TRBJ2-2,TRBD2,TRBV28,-,TGTGCTAGCAGTTTCCCGACCGGACTAGCGAGAAACACCGGGGAGCTGTTTTTT,CASSFPTGLARNTGELFF
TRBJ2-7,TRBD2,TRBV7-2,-,TGTGCCAGCAGCTTAGGGGGGACTAGCGGGAGAGAGCAGTACTTC,CASSLGGTSGREQYF
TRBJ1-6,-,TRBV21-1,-,TGTGCCAGCAGCACCCCAGGGACTGGGGGCCTTAATTCACCCCTCCACTTT,CASSTPGTGGLNSPLHF
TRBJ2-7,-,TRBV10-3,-,TGTGCCATCAGTGAGTCGCGGTTTGGGGAGCAGTACTTC,CAISESRFGEQYF
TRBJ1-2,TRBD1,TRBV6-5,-,TGTGCCAGCGGGACAGGTGGTGGCTACACCTTC,CASGTGGGYTF
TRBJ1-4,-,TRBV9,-,TGTGCCAGCAGCGCCCCGACCGGTGAAAAACTGTTTTTT,CASSAPTGEKLFF
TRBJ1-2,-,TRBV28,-,TGTGCCAGCAGAGGAGAGGGCCACTATGGCTACACCTTC,CASRGEGHYGYTF
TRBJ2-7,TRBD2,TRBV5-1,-,TGCGCCAGCAGCCGGACTAGCGGGGGTCACGAGCAGTACTTC,CASSRTSGGHEQYF
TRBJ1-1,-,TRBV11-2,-,TGTGCCAGCAGCTCCCCCCGGAGGATTGAAGCTTTCTTT,CASSSPRRIEAFF
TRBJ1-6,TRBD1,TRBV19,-,TGTGCCAGTAGAGGGACAGGGAAAATGAGGGGCTCCTATAATTCACCCCTCCACTTT,CASRGTGKMRGSYNSPLHF
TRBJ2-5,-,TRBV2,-,TGTGCCAGCAGTGATCAGGCAGGGGGAGGCGGAGAGACCCAGTACTTC,CASSDQAGGGGETQYF
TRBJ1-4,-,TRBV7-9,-,TGTGCCAGCAGCTTAGGGGGGGCAGGAGGTGAAAAACTGTTTTTT,CASSLGGAGGEKLFF
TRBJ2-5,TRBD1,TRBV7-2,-,TGTGCCAGCAGCTTGGGTGACAGGGTTCAAGAGACCCAGTACTTC,CASSLGDRVQETQYF
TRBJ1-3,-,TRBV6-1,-,TGTGCCAGCAGTGAGGTCCCCACCAACCTAAACACCATATATTTT,CASSEVPTNLNTIYF
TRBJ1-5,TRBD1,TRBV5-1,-,TGCGCCAGCAGCCCGGACAGGGGCGATCAGCCCCAGCATTTT,CASSPDRGDQPQHF
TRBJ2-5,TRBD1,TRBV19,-,TGTGCCAGTAGTCGAACAGGGGGCCTAGAGACCCAGTACTTC,CASSRTGGLETQYF